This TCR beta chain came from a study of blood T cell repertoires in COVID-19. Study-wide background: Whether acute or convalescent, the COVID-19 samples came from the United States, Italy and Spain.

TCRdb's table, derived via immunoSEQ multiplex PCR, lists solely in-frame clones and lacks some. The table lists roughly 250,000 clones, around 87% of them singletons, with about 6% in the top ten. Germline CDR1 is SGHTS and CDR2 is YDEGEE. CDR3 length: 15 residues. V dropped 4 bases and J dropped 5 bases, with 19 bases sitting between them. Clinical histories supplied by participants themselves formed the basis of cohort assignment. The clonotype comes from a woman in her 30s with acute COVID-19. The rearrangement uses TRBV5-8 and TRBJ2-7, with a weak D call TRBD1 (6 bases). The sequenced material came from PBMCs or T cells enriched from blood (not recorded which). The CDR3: CASSPLFGGQDEQYF. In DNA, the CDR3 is TGTGCCAGCAGCCCGCTATTTGGGGGCCAGGACGAGCAGTACTTC.